These 18 T cell receptor beta chains came from one sample sequenced in a study of glioma-infiltrating T cells after dendritic cell vaccination (TCRdb year 2016). Libraries were constructed by the immunoSEQ multiplex PCR assay. TCRdb limited this immuneACCESS table to in-frame rearrangements with V and J called. A share of clones is missing; checked studies link under half to unresolved V genes, and the rest is unexplained. The sample data list 100,000 or so clones, and nearly 90% of these were observed just once. The leading ten clones occupy around 2.6% of the sample. This sample's time point label indicates: after dendritic cell vaccination, including at tumor progression/relapse. The input for sequencing was blood, taken after dendritic cell vaccination. The receptors come from a human donor with glioblastoma.

The chain carries TRBV7-3 and TRBJ2-1; 7 bases are a match to TRBD2. Germline-derived CDR1 and CDR2 are SGHTA and FQGTGA. V was clipped by 2 bases and J by 6 bases; unmatched bases: 4. The CDR3 is 14 residues long. The CDR3 loop reads CASSLGRGGNEQFF. The CDR3 region has the DNA TGTGCCAGCAGCTTAGGTCGCGGGGGCAATGAGCAGTTCTTC.

This clone was counted only a few times. J is TRBJ2-5 and V is TRBV27, with 8 bases aligning to TRBD1. V was clipped by 3 bases and J by 5 bases; unmatched bases: 5. The CDR3 totals 14 residues. CDR1 MNHEY and CDR2 SMNVEV come from the germline V gene (reference sequence). This CDR3 is CASSFDRGLETQYF. For the CDR3, the DNA is TGTGCCAGCAGTTTTGACAGGGGACTTGAGACCCAGTACTTC.

This clone was recorded a few times. V and J are TRBV29-1 and TRBJ2-5; TRBD1 aligns across 7 bases. This CDR3 has 12 amino acids. Trimming took 7 bases from V and 2 from J; bases not matched to a gene: 4. Germline assignment: CDR1 SQVTM and CDR2 ANQGSEA. The CDR3 loop reads CSGSTGQETQYF. The CDR3 DNA follows: TGCAGCGGTTCGACAGGGCAAGAGACCCAGTACTTC.

This chain links TRBV27 with TRBJ2-3; 11 bases align to TRBD2. This CDR3 spans 15 amino acids. V lost 8 bases and J lost 0; bases outside the gene matches: 4. Germline CDR1 reads MNHEY; CDR2 reads SMNVEV (reference sequence). CDR3 sequence (DNA): TGTGCCAGCCGCCGACTAGCGGGGAGCACAGATACGCAGTATTTT. Translating gives CASRRLAGSTDTQYF.

This clone has only one observation. The CDR3 DNA reads as TGTGCCAGCAGCTTACAGCAGGGTAACGAGCAGTACTTC. It yields the protein CASSLQQGNEQYF. V usage is TRBV7-3 and J usage is TRBJ2-7, with D possibly matching TRBD1 (5 bases). This CDR3 has 13 residues. Deletions cut 2 bases from V and 5 bases from J, with 10 bases between. The germline V gene has CDR1 SGHTA and CDR2 FQGTGA. The variable domain in full, completed from reference TRBV7-3 and TRBJ2-7, reads GAGVSQTPSNKVTEKGKYVELRCDPISGHTALYWYRQSLGQGPEFLIYFQGTGAADDSGLPNDRFFAVRPEGSVSTLKIQRTERGDSAVYLCASSLQQGNEQYFGPGTRLTVT.

CDR3 in amino acids: CASKGDHYNEQFF. In DNA form, the CDR3 reads TGTGCCAGCAAGGGAGACCACTACAATGAGCAGTTCTTC. The chain carries TRBV2 and TRBJ2-1; possible D gene TRBD2, 5 bases. The germline V gene encodes CDR1 SNHLY and CDR2 FYNNEI. Trimming took 7 bases from V and 3 from J, leaving 10 bases between them. CDR3 size: 13 residues.

The CDR3 loop reads CASNPGNSGYTF. The CDR3 nucleotides read TGTGCCAGCAATCCAGGGAATAGTGGCTACACCTTC. The genes are TRBV7-2 and TRBJ1-2, with a possible D match to TRBD1 (5 bases). The CDR3 has 12 residues. V was shortened by 7 bases and J by 7 bases, with 13 bases between the two germline ends. CDR1 is SGHTA, CDR2 FQGNSA, per germline.

This chain connects TRBV18 to TRBJ1-5; 10 positions match TRBD1. This CDR3 has 16 amino acids. Trimming took 2 bases from V and 4 from J; bases not matched to a gene: 5. Germline loops: CDR1 KGHSH, CDR2 LQKENI. Here the CDR3 reads CASSPGQGGINQPQHF. CDR3 sequence (DNA): TGTGCCAGCTCACCAGGACAGGGGGGAATTAATCAGCCCCAGCATTTT.

This chain connects TRBV4-1 to TRBJ2-1, with 12 bases aligning to TRBD2. CDR3 size: 18 residues. CDR1 and CDR2 (germline): MGHRA, YSYEKL. With V trimmed by 4 bases and J by 5 bases, 12 bases remained unmatched. CDR3 sequence: CASSPTGLAGFRNNEQFF. CDR3 bases: TGCGCCAGCAGCCCTACCGGACTAGCGGGATTCCGAAACAATGAGCAGTTCTTC.

This rearrangement joins TRBV2 to TRBJ2-1; 11 nucleotides match TRBD2. Losses at the gene ends were 6 bases for V and 2 bases for J; bases not matched to a gene: 3. The germline V gene encodes CDR1 SNHLY and CDR2 FYNNEI. The CDR3 length is 15 residues. CDR3: CASRIAGGAYNEQFF. CDR3 DNA sequence: TGTGCCAGCAGGATAGCGGGGGGGGCCTACAATGAGCAGTTCTTC.

The gene calls are TRBV6-5 and TRBJ2-5; TRBD2 aligns across 8 bases. TRBJ2-7 matches the DNA end more closely, so the J call is doubtful. In germline, CDR1 is MNHEY, CDR2 SVGAGI. This CDR3 has 14 amino acids. The CDR3 loop is CASTPPGGVHEQYF. In DNA, the CDR3 is TGTGCCAGCACTCCACCGGGAGGGGTCCACGAGCAGTACTTC.

The chain couples TRBV2 to TRBJ1-6; TRBD1 matches at 7 bases. There are 15 residues in the CDR3. V was pared by 4 bases and J by 9 bases, with 9 bases of the junction left unmatched. Per germline, CDR1 SNHLY and CDR2 FYNNEI. CDR3 sequence: CASSAEGRGSSPLHF. CDR3 in DNA: TGTGCCAGCAGTGCTGAAGGCAGGGGGAGTTCACCCCTCCACTTT.

This chain links TRBV11-3 with TRBJ2-7; D call uncertain. Germline V gene lookup returns CDR1 SGHNT and CDR2 YENEEA. V lost 0 bases and J lost 0, with 6 bases in between. The CDR3 has 14 amino acids. The CDR3 bases are TGTGCCAGCAGCTTAGAGGTAGACTCCTACGAGCAGTACTTC. It encodes CASSLEVDSYEQYF.

V usage is TRBV5-1 and J usage is TRBJ2-7; 9 bases agree with TRBD1. Germline lookup yields CDR1 SGHRS and CDR2 YFSETQ. With V trimmed by 3 bases and J by 3 bases, 1 base remained unmatched. The CDR3 is made up of 13 amino acids. CDR3 protein: CASSSGQGYEQYF. The CDR3 nucleotides are TGCGCCAGCAGCTCGGGACAGGGCTACGAGCAGTACTTC.

The J gene is TRBJ2-1, the V gene TRBV5-4, with D possibly TRBD1 on 6 matching bases. The CDR3 totals 16 residues. From germline, CDR1 is SGHNT and CDR2 YYREEE (reference sequence). Trimming stripped 4 bases from V and 6 bases from J, with 20 bases between. The CDR3 nucleotides read TGTGCCAGCAGCCCTACCTCGGTACAGGGACGCAATGAGCAGTTCTTC. Its translation: CASSPTSVQGRNEQFF.

The V and J genes are TRBV2 and TRBJ1-6; D unclear. V was clipped by 8 bases and J by 0 bases, with 8 bases between them. The germline V gene has CDR1 SNHLY and CDR2 FYNNEI. The CDR3 is made up of 14 amino acids. The CDR3 region is CASGQSSYNSPLHF. The CDR3 nucleotides are TGTGCCAGCGGGCAGAGCTCCTATAATTCACCCCTCCACTTT.

The chain uses TRBV27 and TRBJ2-2; no reliable D call. This CDR3 has 12 amino acids. V dropped 3 bases and J dropped 7 bases, with 6 bases sitting between them. CDR1 and CDR2 (germline): MNHEY, SMNVEV (reference sequence). The CDR3: CASSLVGGELFF. The CDR3 region has the DNA TGTGCCAGCAGTTTGGTCGGCGGGGAGCTGTTTTTT.

V and J are TRBV7-9 and TRBJ2-2; D perhaps matches TRBD2 (6 bases). The CDR3 extends over 12 amino acids. V was trimmed by 4 bases and J by 6 bases, leaving 6 bases between them. Germline values: CDR1 SEHNR, CDR2 FQNEAQ (reference sequence). The CDR3 protein is CASSWGAGELFF. CDR3 DNA sequence: TGTGCCAGCAGCTGGGGGGCCGGGGAGCTGTTTTTT.